A selection of T cell receptor beta chains follows, all from one sample in a study of shared clonotypes between healthy human individuals. The assay was immunoSEQ multiplex PCR, and TCRdb's table has in-frame clones only and misses some. The data show more than 450,000 clones, with around 74% seen just once and over 10% held by the top ten. Specimen: PBMCs. The receptors were sampled from a woman in her forties in good health. Some clones in this sample may be carry-over from other donors' samples. The CDR3 runs from the conserved cysteine through the conserved F or W. The order of the fields is V gene, clone size, D gene, J gene, CDR3 DNA, CDR3 protein. A D gene is named only where the DNA matches it firmly. Some rows have no size entry. The others give once, few or many, or a class for an expanded clone.

V gene: TRBV7-3; clone size: -; D gene: TRBD2; J gene: TRBJ2-1; CDR3 DNA: TGTGCCAGCAGCTTTGACGGGACTAGCGGTTACAATGAGCAGTTCTTC; CDR3 protein: CASSFDGTSGYNEQFF
V gene: TRBV4-3; clone size: -; D gene: -; J gene: TRBJ2-3; CDR3 DNA: TGCGCCAGCAGCCAAGTATCGGCGGAGGGCACAGATACGCAGTATTTT; CDR3 protein: CASSQVSAEGTDTQYF
V gene: TRBV27; clone size: once; D gene: -; J gene: TRBJ2-5; CDR3 DNA: TGTGCCAGTAGTTTGGGAGCGGCCCCGTACCAAGAGACCCAGTACTTC; CDR3 protein: CASSLGAAPYQETQYF
V gene: TRBV15; clone size: -; D gene: TRBD2; J gene: TRBJ2-2; CDR3 DNA: TGTGCCACCAGCACGGGACTAGCGGGAAACACCGGGGAGCTGTTTTTT; CDR3 protein: CATSTGLAGNTGELFF
V gene: TRBV28; clone size: -; D gene: -; J gene: TRBJ1-1; CDR3 DNA: TGTGCCAGCAGGCCGGGGACGTACACTGAAGCTTTCTTT; CDR3 protein: CASRPGTYTEAFF
V gene: TRBV9; clone size: -; D gene: TRBD2; J gene: TRBJ2-7; CDR3 DNA: TGTGCCAGCAGCCGGACTAGCGGATATTTTCACGAGCAGTACTTC; CDR3 protein: CASSRTSGYFHEQYF
V gene: TRBV4-1; clone size: -; D gene: -; J gene: TRBJ2-3; CDR3 DNA: TGCGCCAGCAGCCAAGACGGGGGCGACAGCACAGATACGCAGTATTTT; CDR3 protein: CASSQDGGDSTDTQYF
V gene: TRBV28; clone size: -; D gene: TRBD1; J gene: TRBJ2-7; CDR3 DNA: TGTGCCAGCACCCCGGCAGGGGGAATCTCGCAGTACTTC; CDR3 protein: CASTPAGGISQYF
V gene: TRBV28; clone size: -; D gene: -; J gene: TRBJ1-5; CDR3 DNA: TGTGCCAGCAACGCAAGGGGAAAGAGACAGCCCCAGCATTTT; CDR3 protein: CASNARGKRQPQHF
V gene: TRBV6-1; clone size: many; D gene: TRBD1; J gene: TRBJ2-7; CDR3 DNA: TGTGCCAGCAACCCGGACAGGGGGCGCGGGTACGAGCAGTACTTC; CDR3 protein: CASNPDRGRGYEQYF
V gene: TRBV5-1; clone size: -; D gene: TRBD1; J gene: TRBJ2-7; CDR3 DNA: TGCGCCAGCAGCGCCCAGGGGGACTCCTACGAGCAGTACTTC; CDR3 protein: CASSAQGDSYEQYF
V gene: TRBV5-1; clone size: -; D gene: -; J gene: TRBJ1-2; CDR3 DNA: TGCGCCAGCAGCTTGGGTACAGCAGCCTATGGCTACACCTTC; CDR3 protein: CASSLGTAAYGYTF
V gene: TRBV6-4; clone size: -; D gene: -; J gene: TRBJ2-2; CDR3 DNA: TGTGCCAGCAGTGACGGAACTAGTGACACCGGGGAGCTGTTTTTT; CDR3 protein: CASSDGTSDTGELFF
V gene: TRBV28; clone size: -; D gene: TRBD2; J gene: TRBJ2-5; CDR3 DNA: TGTGCCAGCAGTTTTGCGGGAGTGGTGGAGACCCAGTACTTC; CDR3 protein: CASSFAGVVETQYF
V gene: TRBV7-9; clone size: many; D gene: -; J gene: TRBJ2-7; CDR3 DNA: TGTGCCAGCAGCTTAGGCGCTGGGTTCGGCTCCTACGAGCAGTACTTC; CDR3 protein: CASSLGAGFGSYEQYF
V gene: TRBV10-1; clone size: -; D gene: TRBD2; J gene: TRBJ2-7; CDR3 DNA: TGCGCCAGCAGTGAGGGGAGGGAGGCCAATATGGGCGAGCAGTACTTC; CDR3 protein: CASSEGREANMGEQYF